This TCR beta chain was recovered during a study of CD8 T cells in Susac syndrome. Random hexamers were used to reverse transcribe an amount of roughly 0.5 to 1 ug RNA. TCRdb reanalysed the immunoSEQ multiplex PCR reads using MiXCR and keeps one entry per CDR3 protein. This sample carries 400,000 to 550,000 distinct CDR3 sequences, 75% to 90% of them seen once, and the ten largest clones take more than 0.09%. Between the trimmed V and J ends, which lost 6 bases and 3 bases, there was a span of 18 bases. The CDR3 covers 15 residues. Germline V gene lookup returns CDR1 SQVTM and CDR2 ANQGSEA. Sequencing was performed on CD8+ T cells from PBMCs. This chain uses TRBV29-1 with TRBJ2-1; D is possibly TRBD1 (5 bases). The clonotype originates from a human donor with multiple sclerosis. The chain's CDR3 is CSVAGFRANYNEQFF. As DNA, the CDR3 is TGCAGCGTGGCAGGGTTCAGGGCCAACTACAATGAGCAGTTCTTC.